These 27 T cell receptor beta chains came from one sample sequenced in a study of vaccination and CD4 T cells after COVID-19 (dated 2022 in TCRdb). The treatment or condition label, as the study defines it: approximately 9-day PBMC culture with coronavirus spike peptide pools or control peptides (ViraFEST assay). The method behind the library was PCR. Sequencing was performed on an Illumina iSeq 100. DNA from cultured CD4+ T cells underwent TCR sequencing with the Oncomine TCR Beta short-read assay at the Johns Hopkins FTIC core. The public sequencing data were trimmed at Q25 with fastp and processed into clonotypes with MiXCR by TCRdb, which kept only in-frame beta chains. Each entry merges the rows of one CDR3 protein and shows their most common DNA and genes. In this sample the table shows approximately 26,000 distinct CDR3 sequences, roughly 64% of which occur a single time. The ten biggest clones cover less than 6% of the sample.

Antigens of these TCRs are unknown. The sequencing input was CD4+ T cells from blood, cultured in vitro. The receptors shown here come from a human donor who had recovered from COVID-19.

The rearrangement links TRBV11-2 to TRBJ2-4; D gene unclear. Germline lookup yields CDR1 SGHAT and CDR2 FQNNGV. This CDR3 is 14 amino acids long. V was clipped by 5 bases and J by 7 bases, with 15 bases between them. This CDR3 reads CASSPPYGYNIQYF. The CDR3 coding sequence is TGTGCCAGCAGCCCCCCGTACGGGTATAACATTCAGTACTTC. The entire variable domain, with the rest obtained from reference TRBV11-2 and TRBJ2-4, is as follows: EAGVAQSPRYKIIEKRQSVAFWCNPISGHATLYWYQQILGQGPKLLIQFQNNGVVDDSQLPKDRFSAERLKGVDSTLKIQPAKLEDSAVYLCASSPPYGYNIQYFGAGTRLSVL.

CDR3 nucleotide sequence: TGTGCCAGTTCCCGGCAGGCTAGCAATCAGCCCCAGCATTTT. Its protein product is CASSRQASNQPQHF. The V and J genes are TRBV28 and TRBJ1-5, with D uncertain. Germline V gene sequence: CDR1 MDHEN, CDR2 SYDVKM. Trimming stripped 9 bases from V and 0 bases from J, with 12 bases between. The CDR3 runs to 14 residues.

This clonotype was seen a few times. The chain employs TRBV7-2 and TRBJ2-7; 14 bases agree with TRBD2. After removal of 1 base from V and 6 bases from J, the junction contained 5 bases not matched to a gene. The CDR3 extends over 16 amino acids. Looked up from germline, CDR1 is SGHTA and CDR2 is FQGNSA. In DNA, the CDR3 is TGTGCCAGCAGCTTAGATAATGGACTAGCGGGAGGCGAGCAGTACTTC. Translation gives CASSLDNGLAGGEQYF.

The V call is TRBV28, the J call TRBJ2-7; 9 positions match TRBD1. Germline V gene lookup returns CDR1 MDHEN and CDR2 SYDVKM. V gave up 6 bases and J gave up 5 bases; unmatched junction bases: 11. The CDR3 extends over 15 amino acids. CDR3 region: CASRSTGTGSHEQYF. The CDR3 DNA reads as TGTGCCAGCAGGAGCACCGGGACAGGGTCCCACGAGCAGTACTTC. Drawing the rest from reference TRBV28 and TRBJ2-7, the complete variable domain is DVKVTQSSRYLVKRTGEKVFLECVQDMDHENMFWYRQDPGLGLRLIYFSYDVKMKEKGDIPEGYSVSREKKERFSLILESASTNQTSMYLCASRSTGTGSHEQYFGPGTRLTVT.

The rearrangement joins TRBV6-1 to TRBJ2-2; TRBD2 aligns across 13 bases. The CDR3 loop spans 17 amino acids. Looked up from germline, CDR1 is MNHNS and CDR2 is SASEGT. V lost 5 bases, J lost 9 bases, and 12 bases stayed unmatched. The CDR3 protein is CASSPPPGLAGRWELFF. The CDR3 DNA reads as TGTGCCAGCAGTCCTCCTCCGGGACTAGCGGGACGATGGGAGCTGTTTTTT.

The chain uses TRBV29-1 and TRBJ2-7; D is unresolved. Trimming cost V 1 base and J 5 bases, with 15 bases left between them. Germline V gene lookup returns CDR1 SQVTM and CDR2 ANQGSEA. This CDR3 contains 14 residues. The CDR3 coding sequence is TGCAGCGTTGAAGCCCTAGGCCCTTCCCACGAGCAGTACTTC. It codes for CSVEALGPSHEQYF.

This clonotype was found once. V and J are TRBV6-2 or TRBV6-3 and TRBJ1-2; the match to TRBD1 covers 9 bases. Germline values: CDR1 MNHEY, CDR2 SVGEGT. V shed 2 bases, J shed 8 bases, and the junction held 6 bases outside the gene matches. The CDR3 extends over 14 amino acids. The CDR3 reads CASSYLWTGEGYTF. In DNA form, the CDR3 reads TGTGCCAGCAGTTACCTCTGGACAGGGGAGGGCTACACCTTC.

V gene TRBV27 combines with J gene TRBJ2-6; 7 bases fit TRBD2. V lost 4 bases and J lost 4; bases outside the gene matches: 4. The CDR3 runs 15 residues. CDR1 is MNHEY and CDR2 is SMNVEV in the germline V gene (reference sequence). CDR3 nucleotide sequence: TGTGCCAGCAGTTCTTTAGCGGGCGGGGCCAACGTCCTGACTTTC. It yields the protein CASSSLAGGANVLTF.

The chain couples TRBV20-1 to TRBJ2-3, with a tentative D call TRBD2 (6 bases). The CDR3 is 14 amino acids. Trimming removed 3 bases from V and 5 bases from J, with 15 bases in between. Germline CDR1 and CDR2: DFQATT and SNEGSKA (reference sequence). The CDR3 sequence: CSARAGLGVDTQYF. The CDR3 DNA reads TGCAGTGCTAGGGCGGGGCTAGGGGTAGATACGCAGTATTTT.

The chain uses TRBV28 and TRBJ1-1; unclear D gene. The CDR3 is 13 residues long. In germline, CDR1 is MDHEN, CDR2 SYDVKM. Trimming stripped 5 bases from V and 7 bases from J, with 14 bases between. CDR3 DNA: TGTGCCAGCAGTGAGCTACACCGGGTTGAAGCTTTCTTT. This encodes CASSELHRVEAFF.

The chain couples TRBV28 to TRBJ1-2, with a weak D call TRBD1 (6 bases). The CDR3 covers 14 residues. Looked up from germline, CDR1 is MDHEN and CDR2 is SYDVKM. The ends were cut back, 10 bases at V and 8 bases at J, with 23 bases in the middle. CDR3 residues: CATLPRGRAYGYTF. CDR3 nucleotide sequence: TGTGCCACCCTACCAAGGGGGAGAGCCTACGGCTACACCTTC.

The V and J genes are TRBV18 and TRBJ2-5, with 12 positions matching TRBD2. Losses at the gene ends were 0 bases for V and 4 bases for J; bases not matched to a gene: 9. This CDR3 comprises 18 residues. The germline gives CDR1 KGHSH, CDR2 LQKENI. CDR3: CASSPPWLAGGPLETQYF. The CDR3 coding sequence is TGTGCCAGCTCACCACCGTGGCTAGCGGGAGGGCCGCTAGAGACCCAGTACTTC.

This clonotype was seen a few times. This rearrangement joins TRBV28 to TRBJ1-5; D is ambiguous. CDR1 and CDR2 from the germline V gene are MDHEN and SYDVKM. The CDR3 length is 14 residues. V lost 2 bases to trimming and J lost 7 bases, with 12 bases between them. In nucleotides, the CDR3 is TGTGCCAGCAGTTTAGGCAAAACTCAACAGCCCCAGCATTTT. Protein: CASSLGKTQQPQHF.

The V call is TRBV7-9, the J call TRBJ2-7; the D gene is possibly TRBD2 (6 bases). Looked up from germline, CDR1 is SEHNR and CDR2 is FQNEAQ (reference sequence). The CDR3 runs 14 residues. Trimming took off 5 bases at V and 5 bases at J, with 16 bases between the two ends. CDR3 loop: CASSDMGGVHEQYF. Written as DNA, the CDR3 is TGTGCCAGCAGCGACATGGGGGGAGTCCACGAGCAGTACTTC.

The chain carries TRBV6-2 or TRBV6-3 and TRBJ1-6; D call uncertain. The CDR3 is 14 amino acids. Germline-derived CDR1 and CDR2 are MNHEY and SVGEGT. Trimming cost V 6 bases and J 5 bases, with 11 bases left between them. The CDR3 spells CASRPTGHNSPLHF. CDR3 DNA: TGTGCCAGCAGACCTACGGGCCATAATTCACCCCTCCACTTT.

The count of this clonotype is one. The V call is TRBV11-2, the J call TRBJ1-2, with D tentatively TRBD1 (6 bases). The V gene lost 5 bases and the J gene lost 5 bases, with 18 bases spanning the gap. The CDR3 runs to 15 residues. Germline V lookup: CDR1 SGHAT, CDR2 FQNNGV. CDR3 nucleotides: TGTGCCAGCAGCGGCCGGGGGGGCCTTGGATATGGCTACACCTTC. Translation gives CASSGRGGLGYGYTF.

The chain joins TRBV10-3 to TRBJ2-1; 8 bases map to TRBD1. The germline V gene has CDR1 ENHRY and CDR2 SYGVKD. The CDR3 has 15 residues. Losses at the gene ends were 4 bases for V and 6 bases for J; bases not matched to a gene: 8. The CDR3 reads CAISVWGQVSNEQFF. CDR3 in DNA: TGTGCCATCAGTGTCTGGGGACAGGTATCCAATGAGCAGTTCTTC.

V and J are TRBV20-1 and TRBJ1-5; D uncertain. Trimming removed 7 bases at V and 6 bases at J, with 10 bases between. The CDR3 totals 11 residues. Germline loops: CDR1 DFQATT, CDR2 SNEGSKA (reference sequence). The CDR3 DNA is TGCAGTGTCGCAGGAGGTCAGCCCCAGCATTTT. It specifies CSVAGGQPQHF.

V is TRBV28 and J is TRBJ1-5; unclear D gene. CDR1 is MDHEN and CDR2 is SYDVKM in the germline V gene. CDR3 length: 14 amino acids. The V end was cut by 3 bases, the J end by 7 bases, with 13 bases between. The DNA of the CDR3 is TGTGCCAGCAGTTTCATGGTTGAAAGGCAGCCCCAGCATTTT. Its protein is CASSFMVERQPQHF.

A few counts support this clonotype. The rearrangement links TRBV28 to TRBJ1-1; no clear D. Trimming took off 2 bases at V and 6 bases at J, with 10 bases between the two ends. The CDR3 totals 13 residues. Germline V CDR1 and CDR2: MDHEN, SYDVKM. The CDR3 protein is CASSLGPIPEAFF. DNA of the CDR3: TGTGCCAGCAGTTTAGGCCCCATTCCTGAAGCTTTCTTT.

The rearrangement uses TRBV6-1 and TRBJ1-2, with 7 bases that match TRBD1. From germline, CDR1 is MNHNS and CDR2 SASEGT. V was clipped by 0 bases and J by 5 bases; unmatched bases: 3. The length of the CDR3 is 14 residues. The CDR3 sequence: CASSEAFRGYGYTF. The CDR3 nucleotides are TGTGCCAGCAGTGAAGCGTTCAGGGGGTATGGCTACACCTTC.

The gene calls are TRBV6-1 and TRBJ2-3; D is unclear. From germline, CDR1 is MNHNS and CDR2 SASEGT. The CDR3 totals 13 residues. Trimming removed 2 bases at V and 6 bases at J, with 9 bases between. CDR3 bases: TGTGCCAGCAGTGAAATGGGTGGGGATACGCAGTATTTT. Protein sequence: CASSEMGGDTQYF.

This clonotype has more than one count but fewer than ten. V usage is TRBV7-6 and J usage is TRBJ1-2; the match to TRBD1 covers 8 bases. This CDR3 has 16 residues. With 5 bases clipped from V and 8 bases from J, the junction kept 16 bases outside the gene matches. The germline V gene encodes CDR1 SGHVS and CDR2 FNYEAQ. This chain's CDR3 is CASSPTPTGVKRGYTF. The CDR3 DNA reads as TGTGCCAGCAGCCCTACTCCGACAGGGGTGAAGAGAGGCTACACCTTC.

The chain employs TRBV7-2 and TRBJ2-7; 9 positions match TRBD1. CDR1 is SGHTA and CDR2 is FQGNSA in the germline V gene. The CDR3 totals 18 residues. The ends lost 1 base at V and 6 bases at J; junction bases unmatched: 16. CDR3 in DNA: TGTGCCAGCAGCTTAGACCTCCTCCGGGACAGGGTCGGAAGCGAGCAGTACTTC. Translated: CASSLDLLRDRVGSEQYF.

The chain carries TRBV18 and TRBJ2-4, with D possibly matching TRBD2 (5 bases). CDR1 is KGHSH, CDR2 LQKENI, per germline. The length of the CDR3 is 14 residues. V lost 3 bases and J 0 bases, leaving 6 bases between the germline ends. This CDR3 is CASSPEAAKNIQYF. Written as DNA, the CDR3 is TGTGCCAGCTCACCGGAGGCAGCCAAAAACATTCAGTACTTC.

In its sample, this clonotype was seen a few times. The rearrangement uses TRBV19 and TRBJ2-1; D unresolved. The CDR3 extends over 14 amino acids. Germline V lookup: CDR1 LNHDA, CDR2 SQIVND (reference sequence). V was pared by 6 bases and J by 0 bases, with 9 bases between. The CDR3 is CASSKVSSYNEQFF. The CDR3 bases are TGTGCCAGTAGCAAGGTTAGCTCCTACAATGAGCAGTTCTTC.

The chain carries TRBV28 and TRBJ2-5, with TRBD1 identical over 8 bases. Germline assignment: CDR1 MDHEN and CDR2 SYDVKM. V lost 7 bases, J lost 5 bases, and 15 bases stayed unmatched. The CDR3 covers 16 residues. CDR3 nucleotides: TGTGCCAGCACTCGGTCTCCGGGACAGGTTCTGGAGACCCAGTACTTC. This gives the protein CASTRSPGQVLETQYF. Using reference TRBV28 and TRBJ2-5 for the parts outside the CDR3, the full variable domain is DVKVTQSSRYLVKRTGEKVFLECVQDMDHENMFWYRQDPGLGLRLIYFSYDVKMKEKGDIPEGYSVSREKKERFSLILESASTNQTSMYLCASTRSPGQVLETQYFGPGTRLLVL.